The T cell receptor beta chain under discussion was sequenced for a study of blood T cell repertoires in COVID-19. About the study: Acute and convalescent COVID-19 samples came from the United States, Italy and Spain. Sample material is recorded as cDNA or gDNA derived from T cells, B-cell-depleted T cells, or PBMCs.

V dropped 4 bases and J dropped 8 bases, with 11 bases sitting between them. Germline V gene sequence: CDR1 SGHDT, CDR2 YYEEEE. The length of the CDR3 is 12 residues. In the study's own analysis: Using reference gene primer amplification, nucleated cell counts were estimated. Method: immunoSEQ multiplex PCR; TCRdb's copy keeps in-frame clones and lacks some. That table supplies the V and J calls and clone size; D and trimming were determined from the DNA. There are around 130,000 clones in the sample; roughly 84% occur only once, and around 13% lies in the top ten. This chain uses TRBV5-6 with TRBJ2-3; possibly TRBD2 for D (6 bases). The material sequenced was peripheral blood. The source of this sequence is a woman in her twenties or thirties who had recovered from COVID-19. This chain's CDR3 is CASSTGTLTQYF. The CDR3, as DNA: TGTGCCAGCAGCACCGGGACTCTTACGCAGTATTTT.